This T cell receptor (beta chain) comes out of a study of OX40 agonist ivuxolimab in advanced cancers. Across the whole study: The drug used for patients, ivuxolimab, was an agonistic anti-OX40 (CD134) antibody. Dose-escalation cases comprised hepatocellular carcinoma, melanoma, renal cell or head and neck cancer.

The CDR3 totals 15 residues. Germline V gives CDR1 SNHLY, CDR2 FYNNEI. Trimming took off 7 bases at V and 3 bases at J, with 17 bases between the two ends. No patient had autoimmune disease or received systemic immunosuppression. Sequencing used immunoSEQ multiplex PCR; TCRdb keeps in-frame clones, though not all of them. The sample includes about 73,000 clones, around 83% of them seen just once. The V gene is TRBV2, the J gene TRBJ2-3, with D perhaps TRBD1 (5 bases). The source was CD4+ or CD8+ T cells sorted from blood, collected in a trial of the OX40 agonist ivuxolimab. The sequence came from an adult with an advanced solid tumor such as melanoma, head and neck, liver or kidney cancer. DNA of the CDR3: TGTGCCAGCATCGGTTCTTTGCAGGGAACAGATACGCAGTATTTT. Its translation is CASIGSLQGTDTQYF.